This T cell receptor (beta chain) was found in a study of blood T cell repertoires in COVID-19. Study background: Spain, Italy and the United States supplied samples that represented acute and convalescent COVID-19. The analysed material was cDNA or gDNA that came from T cells, B-cell-depleted T cells, or PBMCs.

Profiled with immunoSEQ multiplex PCR; TCRdb holds only in-frame clones, not every one. The repertoire holds more than 250,000 clones, approximately 90% seen once, with roughly 6.3% in the top ten. Germline assignment: CDR1 KGHDR and CDR2 SFDVKD. The CDR3 covers 16 residues. V was clipped by 3 bases and J by 7 bases, with 21 bases between them. Seattle's enrolled individuals joined amid active infection and were then monitored longitudinally. The chain carries TRBV24-1 and TRBJ2-7, with a weak D call TRBD1 (6 bases). The sample taken for sequencing was peripheral blood. The clonotype was recovered from a woman aged 50 to 60 with COVID-19, enrolled during active disease. CDR3 residues: CATSDGRQGRSREQYF. The CDR3, as DNA: TGTGCCACCAGTGATGGCAGGCAGGGGCGGTCTCGGGAGCAGTACTTC.